The entry below gives a single T cell receptor beta chain sequence along with its context. This clone's antigen is unknown. Base qualities are not at hand, and no much larger clone is one base apart. This entry belongs to a study of CD8+CD57+ T cells in acquired aplastic anemia (dated by TCRdb to the late 2010s). For context, the study as a whole: On average, sorted CD4+ and CD8+ cells yielded 3.2 ug of extracted DNA, with a range of roughly 0.17 to 30 ug. CD8+CD57+ expansion was defined as a frequency above the mean frequency observed in healthy subjects. Results and caveats for the whole study, not just this receptor: Twenty-nine CD8+ CDR3 sequences were found to be shared between patients and controls, but these sequences appeared to be highly expressed in patients and within the immunodominant clones of the patients. No significant difference in CD8+ Simpson's diversity was found between patients and healthy controls (P=0.060).

Looking up the germline V gene yields CDR1 MDHEN and CDR2 SYDVKM. The CDR3 runs 15 residues from the cysteine to the phenylalanine. Kept here is only the CDR3 DNA, which spans 45 bases and is read in frame from base 1. At the junction V is shortened by 6 bases and J by 1 base; bases outside the gene matches: 6. The patients picked for sequencing were ones in whom flow cytometry had shown an expansion of CD8+CD57+ cells. Severe acquired aplastic anemia was diagnosed in all patients according to International Study of Aplastic Anemia and Agranulocytosis and Camitta criteria. No patient had received any therapy when blood was sampled. TCR repertoires of sorted CD4+ and CD8+ blood T cells from severe aplastic anemia patients and healthy subjects were deep-sequenced in the study. In the USA, patient enrollment took place under clinicaltrials.gov protocols 00001620, 01623167, 00001397, 00071045, 00081523 and 00961064. Ficoll-Paque density gradient centrifugation was used to isolate peripheral blood mononuclear cells. CD4+ and CD8+ T cells were sorted by FACS or magnetic beads before DNA extraction.

TCR beta VDJ combination and CDR3 sequence profiling used genomic DNA as the template. TCR repertoire sequencing was run on an Illumina HiSeq 2000. The authors processed their data as follows. TRBV/TRBJ rearrangement plots, CDR3 size and DJ length profiles, and Simpson's diversity index were used to assess repertoires. Whichever DNA sequence was most abundant in the deep sequencing data was defined as the immunodominant clone. CDR3 amino acid sequences were screened for sharing across subjects and were compared with published repertoires and the VDJdb database. TCRdb reprocessing: public reads trimmed at Q25 with fastp, clones called with MiXCR, in-frame beta chains kept. Rows are unified per CDR3 protein, each entry keeping the most common DNA and genes. TCRdb assigned the V and J calls; the authors' analysis was not used. For this sample there are around 180,000 distinct CDR3 sequences; less than 60% appear just once. Jointly, the top ten make up roughly 2% of the sample.

The chain links TRBV28 with TRBJ2-4; the central 7 bases match TRBD1. This sequence originates from a human donor with aplastic anemia. The sequencing sample was made of sorted CD4+, CD8+, or CD8+CD57+ T cells (not recorded which) from PBMCs. Read as DNA, the sequence is TGTGCCAGCAGCTCCGGACAGGCTGCCAAAAACATTCAGTACTTC. Translated, it gives CASSSGQAAKNIQYF.